The T cell receptor (beta chain) under discussion was sequenced for a study of shared T cell receptors in the human thymus. The data were produced by immunoSEQ multiplex PCR, yet TCRdb's version contains in-frame clones alone and is incomplete. The profile shows approximately 580,000 clones, more than 75% of them singletons. This clone was recorded once. Germline CDR1 reads LNHNV; CDR2 reads YYDKDF (reference sequence). The CDR3 is made up of 18 amino acids. Losses at the gene ends were 0 bases for V and 6 bases for J; bases not matched to a gene: 12. The same sample was also used in a study of human thymus T cells. This second report adds: Corrective cardiac surgery supplied the resected thymus tissue.

The J gene is TRBJ2-2, the V gene TRBV15, with 8 bases that match TRBD2. Sequenced sample: thymocytes. The clonotype was recovered from a boy in the first two years of life with a congenital heart defect. CDR3 DNA: TGTGCCACCAGCAGAGACCCAGCGGGGGAATCTGGACCCGGGGAGCTGTTTTTT. It specifies CATSRDPAGESGPGELFF.